The next 26 T cell receptor beta chains were all read from a single sample in a study of shared clonotypes between healthy human individuals. Sequenced by immunoSEQ multiplex PCR; TCRdb stores in-frame clones only, minus some. The sample comprises 2 million to 3 million clones, 80% to 95% of which are singletons, and 0.35% to 0.45% rests with the top ten. Material for sequencing was naive CD4+ T cells from PBMCs. Noted subset: CD45RA+ positively selected. These receptors all stem from a man between 18 and 35 years old in good health. Some clones in this sample may be carry-over from other donors' samples.

This chain connects TRBV5-1 to TRBJ2-1, with D tentatively TRBD1 (5 bases). V was trimmed by 1 base and J by 14 bases, leaving 16 bases between them. The CDR3 covers 13 residues. CDR1 and CDR2 (germline): SGHRS, YFSETQ. The CDR3 sequence is CASSLLVSGAEFF. In nucleotides, the CDR3 is TGCGCCAGCAGCTTGCTAGTGAGTGGGGCGGAGTTCTTC.

This chain uses TRBV7-2 with TRBJ1-3, with 9 nucleotides matching TRBD1. The CDR3 consists of 15 residues. CDR1 and CDR2 from the germline V gene are SGHTA and FQGNSA. Trimming cost V 5 bases and J 2 bases; bases outside gene matches: 4. Written as DNA, the CDR3 is TGTGCCAGCAGCGGACAGGGGTCGGCTGGAAACACCATATATTTT. The encoded protein is CASSGQGSAGNTIYF.

V gene TRBV4-3 combines with J gene TRBJ2-7; TRBD2 matches 8 bases. CDR3 length: 16 residues. Germline CDR1 and CDR2: LGHNA and YSLEER. After removal of 1 base from V and 2 bases from J, the junction contained 7 bases not matched to a gene. The CDR3 nucleotides read TGCGCCAGCAGCCAAGGGGGAGCGGGAGCCCCCTACGAGCAGTACTTC. Residues: CASSQGGAGAPYEQYF.

The chain recombines TRBV27 with TRBJ1-2; 7 nucleotides align to TRBD1. The germline V gene encodes CDR1 MNHEY and CDR2 SMNVEV (reference sequence). The CDR3 length is 13 residues. The V gene end was trimmed by 6 bases and the J gene end by 7 bases; junction bases not matched to a gene: 8. The CDR3 nucleotides read TGTGCCAGCAGCCCGTCGACAGGGACTGGCTACACCTTC. It is translated as CASSPSTGTGYTF.

The J gene is TRBJ2-2, the V gene TRBV9; 9 nucleotides align to TRBD1. The CDR3 covers 16 residues. Germline assignment: CDR1 SGDLS and CDR2 YYNGEE. The ends lost 0 bases at V and 5 bases at J; junction bases unmatched: 5. The CDR3, as DNA: TGTGCCAGCAGCGTAGAACAGGGGGCCAAGACCGGGGAGCTGTTTTTT. It yields the protein CASSVEQGAKTGELFF.

V is TRBV29-1 and J is TRBJ1-1; D is perhaps TRBD1 (5 bases). CDR3 length: 14 amino acids. Looked up from germline, CDR1 is SQVTM and CDR2 is ANQGSEA. V was shortened by 3 bases and J by 0 bases, with 11 bases between the two germline ends. The CDR3 spells CSVEMVGVNTEAFF. In DNA form, the CDR3 reads TGCAGCGTTGAGATGGTAGGGGTGAACACTGAAGCTTTCTTT.

This chain links TRBV28 with TRBJ1-5; D is unclear. The CDR3 sequence is 16 residues long. V lost 5 bases and J lost 4, with 18 bases in between. From germline, CDR1 is MDHEN and CDR2 SYDVKM. The CDR3 loop reads CASSPPSGLQNQPQHF. The CDR3 DNA reads TGTGCCAGCAGTCCACCATCGGGGTTGCAGAATCAGCCCCAGCATTTT.

A few counts support this clone. Other DNA sequences of this sample code for an identical CDR3. The rearrangement links TRBV7-9 to TRBJ2-5; D not resolved. Germline CDR1 and CDR2: SEHNR and FQNEAQ (reference sequence). Trimming shortened V by 5 bases and J by 4 bases, and 8 bases separated the two germline ends. This CDR3 spans 12 amino acids. DNA of the CDR3: TGTGCCAGCAGCCCCCAAGGAGAGACCCAGTACTTC. It translates to CASSPQGETQYF.

The rearrangement links TRBV28 to TRBJ2-7, with D possibly being TRBD1 or TRBD2 (6 bases each). The CDR3 has 16 amino acids. CDR1 and CDR2 from the germline V gene are MDHEN and SYDVKM. V lost 4 bases and J 4 bases, leaving 20 bases between the germline ends. CDR3 sequence (DNA): TGTGCCAGCAGTTACCCCCCTCGGGGGCTGTTGTACGAGCAGTACTTC. Protein: CASSYPPRGLLYEQYF.

Written as DNA, the CDR3 is TGTGCCAGCAGCCCACAGGGATTCTCCTACAATGAGCAGTTCTTC. It codes for CASSPQGFSYNEQFF. The V and J genes are TRBV7-2 and TRBJ2-1, with a weak D call TRBD1 (6 bases). Germline-derived CDR1 and CDR2 are SGHTA and FQGNSA. This CDR3 has 15 residues. The V gene lost 5 bases and the J gene lost 0 bases, with 11 bases spanning the gap.

The gene calls are TRBV5-5 and TRBJ1-3, with D perhaps matching TRBD1 (5 bases). Germline CDR1 is SGHKS and CDR2 is YYEKEE (reference sequence). CDR3 length: 16 residues. Trimming pared 0 bases from V and 0 bases from J, leaving 10 bases between. CDR3 protein: CASSLAGTSSGNTIYF. CDR3 DNA: TGTGCCAGCAGCTTGGCCGGGACGTCCTCTGGAAACACCATATATTTT. The full variable domain, with the rest looked up from reference TRBV5-5 and TRBJ1-3, is DAGVTQSPTHLIKTRGQQVTLRCSPISGHKSVSWYQQVLGQGPQFIFQYYEKEERGRGNFPDRFSARQFPNYSSELNVNALLLGDSALYLCASSLAGTSSGNTIYFGEGSWLTVV.

The chain uses TRBV5-1 and TRBJ2-7; D might be TRBD1 (5 bases). CDR3 length: 16 residues. V lost 4 bases and J lost 2, with 19 bases in between. The germline V gene has CDR1 SGHRS and CDR2 YFSETQ. The CDR3 DNA reads TGCGCCAGCAGCGTCCGACCTACAGGACCAGCCTACGAGCAGTACTTC. Its translation: CASSVRPTGPAYEQYF.

This chain links TRBV28 with TRBJ2-7; TRBD2 matches 11 bases. CDR3 length: 17 residues. V was pared by 4 bases and J by 2 bases, with 10 bases of the junction left unmatched. CDR1 and CDR2 from the germline V gene are MDHEN and SYDVKM. CDR3: CASSSPVSGRAPYEQYF. The CDR3 DNA reads as TGTGCCAGCAGTTCCCCCGTTAGCGGGAGGGCCCCCTACGAGCAGTACTTC.

This clone was detected only a few times. This chain joins TRBV10-2 and TRBJ2-2, with TRBD1 matching over 8 bases. CDR3 length: 14 amino acids. The trim removed 4 bases at V and 6 bases at J, leaving 4 bases unmatched. Germline lookup yields CDR1 WSHSY and CDR2 SAAADI. This CDR3 reads CASSAQGAAGELFF. The CDR3 DNA follows: TGCGCCAGCAGTGCCCAGGGGGCGGCCGGGGAGCTGTTTTTT.

This CDR3 reads CASSARMGVQPQHF. For the CDR3, the DNA is TGTGCCAGCAGCGCGCGTATGGGGGTTCAGCCCCAGCATTTT. The chain employs TRBV7-2 and TRBJ1-5, with D possibly TRBD1 on 5 matching bases. The germline V and J ends were trimmed by 5 bases and 6 bases, with 14 bases remaining between them. The CDR3 is 14 amino acids. In germline, CDR1 is SGHTA, CDR2 FQGNSA.

The V gene is TRBV5-6, the J gene TRBJ1-1; D possibly corresponds to TRBD1 (6 bases). Trimming pared 4 bases from V and 0 bases from J, leaving 13 bases between. Germline V gene sequence: CDR1 SGHDT, CDR2 YYEEEE. This CDR3 is built from 15 residues. In nucleotides, the CDR3 is TGTGCCAGCAGCCTTCCCGGGACAATGAACACTGAAGCTTTCTTT. It is translated as CASSLPGTMNTEAFF.

The CDR3 coding sequence is TGTGCCAGCAGGGAGACCTACCGGGGGTACAATGAGCAGTTCTTC. It translates to CASRETYRGYNEQFF. J is TRBJ2-1 and V is TRBV11-2, with D perhaps matching TRBD2 (6 bases). This CDR3 is 15 amino acids long. The germline V gene encodes CDR1 SGHAT and CDR2 FQNNGV. V shed 6 bases and J shed 4 bases, with 16 bases lying between them.

The CDR3 here is CASSFRAGQAYEQYF. CDR3 bases: TGTGCCAGCAGCTTCAGAGCGGGCCAAGCCTACGAGCAGTACTTC. The genes are TRBV7-2 and TRBJ2-7; D perhaps matches TRBD2 (6 bases). Trimming pared 3 bases from V and 2 bases from J, leaving 14 bases between. Germline CDR1 is SGHTA and CDR2 is FQGNSA. This CDR3 spans 15 amino acids.

V is TRBV7-2 and J is TRBJ1-4, with D possibly TRBD1 on 5 matching bases. Deletions cut 7 bases from V and 2 bases from J, with 11 bases between. The CDR3 extends over 14 amino acids. From germline, CDR1 is SGHTA and CDR2 FQGNSA. DNA for the CDR3: TGTGCCAGCACCGGGGGGACCACTAATGAAAAACTGTTTTTT. Encoded protein: CASTGGTTNEKLFF. Full variable domain (outside the CDR3, taken from reference TRBV7-2 and TRBJ1-4): GAGVSQSPSNKVTEKGKDVELRCDPISGHTALYWYRQSLGQGLEFLIYFQGNSAPDKSGLPSDRFSAERTGGSVSTLTIQRTQQEDSAVYLCASTGGTTNEKLFFGSGTQLSVL.

The CDR3 sequence is CASSPRGPATYSYGYTF. Here the CDR3 DNA reads TGCGCCAGCAGCCCGAGGGGGCCAGCGACCTACTCTTATGGCTACACCTTC. The gene calls are TRBV5-1 and TRBJ1-2; 7 bases map to TRBD1. V lost 4 bases, J lost 5 bases, and 17 bases stayed unmatched. The length of the CDR3 is 17 residues. Looked up from germline, CDR1 is SGHRS and CDR2 is YFSETQ.

J is TRBJ2-7 and V is TRBV28; D possibly corresponds to TRBD2 (5 bases). V dropped 4 bases and J dropped 2 bases, with 15 bases sitting between them. Looked up from germline, CDR1 is MDHEN and CDR2 is SYDVKM. The CDR3 is 15 residues long. The CDR3 spells CASSSRTRPAYEQYF. DNA of the CDR3: TGTGCCAGCAGTTCCCGGACTCGCCCAGCCTACGAGCAGTACTTC.

The chain employs TRBV29-1 and TRBJ2-3; D remains ambiguous. The CDR3 extends over 12 amino acids. CDR1 SQVTM and CDR2 ANQGSEA come from the germline V gene. V was shortened by 5 bases and J by 6 bases, with 12 bases between the two germline ends. CDR3 amino acids: CSVQASQDTQYF. DNA for the CDR3: TGCAGCGTTCAGGCCAGTCAGGATACGCAGTATTTT.

The chain links TRBV9 to TRBJ1-2; a weak D match, TRBD1 (5 bases). The CDR3 contains 14 residues. V lost 0 bases and J lost 6, with 12 bases in between. Germline CDR1 is SGDLS and CDR2 is YYNGEE. CDR3 DNA: TGTGCCAGCAGCGTAGCTCTGGGGGTCCATGGCTACACCTTC. Its translation is CASSVALGVHGYTF.

As concerns this clone: The same CDR3 is also encoded by other DNA sequences in this sample. The gene calls are TRBV5-1 and TRBJ2-1; D may be TRBD2 (6 bases). Trimming pared 3 bases from V and 2 bases from J, leaving 12 bases between. CDR3 length: 15 amino acids. CDR1 is SGHRS, CDR2 YFSETQ, per germline. The CDR3 protein is CASSSLAGTYNEQFF. As DNA, the CDR3 is TGCGCCAGCAGCTCTTTGGCGGGGACCTACAATGAGCAGTTCTTC. The complete variable domain, with remaining parts taken from reference TRBV5-1 and TRBJ2-1, reads KAGVTQTPRYLIKTRGQQVTLSCSPISGHRSVSWYQQTPGQGLQFLFEYFSETQRNKGNFPGRFSGRQFSNSRSEMNVSTLELGDSALYLCASSSLAGTYNEQFFGPGTRLTVL.

V usage is TRBV28 and J usage is TRBJ1-1; TRBD1 matches at 11 bases. V was clipped by 4 bases and J by 1 base; unmatched bases: 5. This CDR3 comprises 16 residues. Germline V gene data show CDR1 as MDHEN and CDR2 as SYDVKM. The CDR3 protein is CASSWGQGVTNTEAFF. DNA for the CDR3: TGTGCCAGCAGTTGGGGACAGGGGGTCACGAACACTGAAGCTTTCTTT. Complete variable domain (other parts from reference TRBV28 and TRBJ1-1): DVKVTQSSRYLVKRTGEKVFLECVQDMDHENMFWYRQDPGLGLRLIYFSYDVKMKEKGDIPEGYSVSREKKERFSLILESASTNQTSMYLCASSWGQGVTNTEAFFGQGTRLTVV.

V and J are TRBV9 and TRBJ2-7; 10 nucleotides line up with TRBD1. Germline CDR1 is SGDLS and CDR2 is YYNGEE. The CDR3 extends over 14 amino acids. V shed 2 bases and J 5 bases; nucleotides not matched to a gene: 4. The CDR3, as DNA: TGTGCCAGCAGCGTCCGGGACAGGGGTCACGAGCAGTACTTC. Encoded protein: CASSVRDRGHEQYF.